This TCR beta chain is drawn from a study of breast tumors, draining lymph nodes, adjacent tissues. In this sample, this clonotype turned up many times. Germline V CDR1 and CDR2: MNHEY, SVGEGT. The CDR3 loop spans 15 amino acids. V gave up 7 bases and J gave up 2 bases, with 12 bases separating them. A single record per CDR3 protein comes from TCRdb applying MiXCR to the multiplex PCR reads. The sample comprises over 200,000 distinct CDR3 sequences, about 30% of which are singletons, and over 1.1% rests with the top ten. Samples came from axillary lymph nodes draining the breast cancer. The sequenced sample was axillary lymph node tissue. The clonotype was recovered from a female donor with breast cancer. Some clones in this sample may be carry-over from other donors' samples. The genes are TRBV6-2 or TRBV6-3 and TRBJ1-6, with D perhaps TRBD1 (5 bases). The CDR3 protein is CASTPRGTYNSPLHF. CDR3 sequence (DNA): TGTGCCAGCACCCCCCGGGGGACCTATAATTCACCCCTCCACTTT.